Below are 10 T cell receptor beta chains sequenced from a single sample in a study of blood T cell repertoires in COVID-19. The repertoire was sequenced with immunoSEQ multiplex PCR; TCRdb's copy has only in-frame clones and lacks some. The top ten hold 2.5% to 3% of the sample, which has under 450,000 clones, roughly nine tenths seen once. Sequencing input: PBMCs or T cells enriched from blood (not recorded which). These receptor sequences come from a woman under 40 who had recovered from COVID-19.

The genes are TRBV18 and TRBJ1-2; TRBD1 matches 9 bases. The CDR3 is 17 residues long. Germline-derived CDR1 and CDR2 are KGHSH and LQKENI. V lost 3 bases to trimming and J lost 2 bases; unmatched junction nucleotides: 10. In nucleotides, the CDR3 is TGTGCCAGCTCACCGGGACAGGGTCGTCTGGGGAACTATGGCTACACCTTC. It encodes CASSPGQGRLGNYGYTF.

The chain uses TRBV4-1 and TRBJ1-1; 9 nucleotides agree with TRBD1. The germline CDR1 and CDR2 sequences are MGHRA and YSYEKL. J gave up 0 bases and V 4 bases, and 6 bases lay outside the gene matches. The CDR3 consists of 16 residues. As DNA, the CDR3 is TGCGCCAGCAGCCCCGGGACAGGGATTATGAACACTGAAGCTTTCTTT. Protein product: CASSPGTGIMNTEAFF.

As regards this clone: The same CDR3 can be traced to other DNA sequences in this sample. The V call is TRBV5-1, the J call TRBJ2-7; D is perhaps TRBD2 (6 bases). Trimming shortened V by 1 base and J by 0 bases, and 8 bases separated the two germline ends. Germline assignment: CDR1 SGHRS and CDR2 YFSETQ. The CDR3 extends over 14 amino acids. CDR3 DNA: TGCGCCAGCAGCTTGACCGGGAGCTCCTACGAGCAGTACTTC. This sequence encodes CASSLTGSSYEQYF.

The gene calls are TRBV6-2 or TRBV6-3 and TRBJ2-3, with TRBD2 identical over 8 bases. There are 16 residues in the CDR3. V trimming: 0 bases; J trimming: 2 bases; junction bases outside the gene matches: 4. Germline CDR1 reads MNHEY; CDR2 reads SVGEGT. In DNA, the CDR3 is TGTGCCAGCAGTTACTCTGGCGGGGGGAACACAGATACGCAGTATTTT. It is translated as CASSYSGGGNTDTQYF.

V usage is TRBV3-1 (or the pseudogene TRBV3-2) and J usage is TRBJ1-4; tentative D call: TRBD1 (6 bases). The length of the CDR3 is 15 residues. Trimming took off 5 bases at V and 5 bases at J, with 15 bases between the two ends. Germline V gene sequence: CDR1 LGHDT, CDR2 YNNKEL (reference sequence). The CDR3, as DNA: TGTGCCAGCAGCGTCCAAGGACAGAGCAATGAAAAACTGTTTTTT. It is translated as CASSVQGQSNEKLFF.

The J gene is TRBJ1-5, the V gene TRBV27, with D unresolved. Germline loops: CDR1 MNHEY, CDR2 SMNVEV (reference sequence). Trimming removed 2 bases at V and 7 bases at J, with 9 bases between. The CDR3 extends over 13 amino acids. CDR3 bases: TGTGCCAGCAGTTTACGGGGTTTGCAGCCCCAGCATTTT. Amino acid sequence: CASSLRGLQPQHF.

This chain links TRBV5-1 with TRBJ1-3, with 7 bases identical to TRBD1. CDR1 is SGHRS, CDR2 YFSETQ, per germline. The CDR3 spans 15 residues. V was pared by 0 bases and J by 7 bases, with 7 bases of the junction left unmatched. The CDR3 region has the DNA TGCGCCAGCAGCTTGGGATCAATACAGGGGAACACCATATATTTT. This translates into CASSLGSIQGNTIYF.

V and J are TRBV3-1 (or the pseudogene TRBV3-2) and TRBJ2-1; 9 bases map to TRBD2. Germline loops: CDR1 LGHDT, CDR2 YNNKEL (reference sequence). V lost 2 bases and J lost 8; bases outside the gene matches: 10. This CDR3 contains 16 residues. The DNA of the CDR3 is TGTGCCAGCAGCCAAAATCGGCGGGGGGGTTGGGATGAGCAGTTCTTC. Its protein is CASSQNRRGGWDEQFF.

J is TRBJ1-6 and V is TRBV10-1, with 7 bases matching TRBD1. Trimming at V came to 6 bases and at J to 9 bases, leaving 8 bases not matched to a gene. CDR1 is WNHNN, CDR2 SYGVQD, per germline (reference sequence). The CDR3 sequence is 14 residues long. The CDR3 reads CASSQDRRGSPLHF. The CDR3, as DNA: TGCGCCAGCAGCCAGGACAGGAGGGGTTCACCCCTCCACTTT.

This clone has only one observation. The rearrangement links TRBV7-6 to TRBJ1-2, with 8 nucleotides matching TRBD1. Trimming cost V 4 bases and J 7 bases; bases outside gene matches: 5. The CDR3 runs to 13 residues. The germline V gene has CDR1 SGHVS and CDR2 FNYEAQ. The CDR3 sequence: CASSYSGGGGYTF. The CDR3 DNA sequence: TGTGCCAGCAGCTATTCAGGGGGCGGTGGCTACACCTTC.